This T cell receptor beta chain is drawn from a study of identical twins. This clonotype was seen a handful of times. The ends lost 1 base at V and 7 bases at J; junction bases unmatched: 14. Germline CDR1 and CDR2: DFQATT and SNEGSKA (reference sequence). CDR3 length equals 16 residues. MiXCR, run by TCRdb on the 5' RACE reads, gives a single entry per CDR3 protein. Of fewer than 900,000 distinct CDR3 sequences listed, approximately 21% are singletons. The same sample was also used in a study of T cells expressing NK-cell markers. That investigation notes: These clonotypes additionally ranked first within the CD3+CD56-NKG2C+ fraction of a few donors.

The gene calls are TRBV20-1 and TRBJ2-7; 9 nucleotides align to TRBD2. The material sequenced was PBMCs. This clonotype was sampled from a woman in her late teens or twenties in good health. The CDR3 DNA reads as TGCAGTGCTAGAGGCCTGGCAGCGGGGGGATCCTGGGAGCAGTACTTC. Translated, it gives CSARGLAAGGSWEQYF.